Listed below are T cell receptor beta chains from one sample, sequenced in a study of radiotherapy plus CTLA-4 blockade in lung cancer. Libraries were prepared by immunoSEQ multiplex PCR; TCRdb keeps only in-frame clonotypes and omits some of them. The table has approximately 41,000 clones, 60% to 80% seen once. The sample was peripheral blood, taken from a patient treated with radiotherapy plus ipilimumab. These receptor sequences come from a human donor with non-small cell lung cancer who had stable disease on radiotherapy plus ipilimumab. The CDR3 runs from the conserved cysteine through the conserved F or W. The order of the fields is D gene, V gene, J gene, clone size, CDR3 protein, CDR3 DNA. The D gene is left open where the match is weak. Where a row states a size, it is once, few, many or the class of an expanded clone; other rows omit it.

.	TRBV5-4	TRBJ2-2	.	CASSQGHRMNTGELFF	TGTGCCAGCAGCCAGGGACACCGAATGAACACCGGGGAGCTGTTTTTT
.	TRBV5-4	TRBJ2-1	few	CASRPTDYNEQFF	TGTGCCAGCAGGCCCACTGATTACAATGAGCAGTTCTTC
.	TRBV5-1	TRBJ1-1	.	CASSLDRFGAFF	TGCGCCAGCAGCTTGGACAGGTTCGGAGCTTTCTTT
TRBD2	TRBV5-1	TRBJ2-5	.	CASSLELAGQETQYF	TGCGCCAGCAGCTTGGAATTAGCGGGGCAAGAGACCCAGTACTTC
TRBD1	TRBV2	TRBJ2-7	.	CASGGQSYEQYF	TGTGCCAGCGGGGGACAGTCCTACGAGCAGTACTTC
TRBD1	TRBV7-3	TRBJ2-5	few	CASSEGTGETQYF	TGTGCCAGCAGCGAAGGGACAGGGGAGACCCAGTACTTC
TRBD1	TRBV28	TRBJ2-6	.	CASRPDRGRAGSVSGANVLTF	TGTGCCAGCAGACCGGACAGGGGGCGCGCTGGTTCGGTCTCTGGGGCCAACGTCCTGACTTTC
.	TRBV7-9	TRBJ2-2	.	CASSPQGFGELFF	TGTGCCAGCAGCCCCCAGGGTTTCGGGGAGCTGTTTTTT
TRBD2	TRBV11-1	TRBJ2-7	.	CASSAGGSRGGEQYF	TGTGCCAGCAGCGCCGGGGGGAGCCGGGGGGGCGAGCAGTACTTC
.	TRBV6-1	TRBJ1-3	.	CASSRPQGTGNTIYF	TGTGCCAGCTCGCGCCCCCAGGGAACTGGAAACACCATATATTTT
.	TRBV5-6	TRBJ1-1	.	CASSSDRGINTEAFF	TGTGCCAGCAGCTCAGATAGAGGGATTAACACTGAAGCTTTCTTT
.	TRBV27	TRBJ1-3	few	CASSLESGTGNTIYF	TGTGCCAGCAGTTTAGAATCGGGAACTGGAAACACCATATATTTT
TRBD1	TRBV6-6	TRBJ1-2	few	CASTPGQPYGYTF	TGTGCCAGCACCCCGGGACAGCCTTATGGCTACACCTTC
.	TRBV6-6	TRBJ1-1	.	CASNLQGLTEAFF	TGTGCCAGCAACCTACAGGGTTTGACTGAAGCTTTCTTT
.	TRBV15	TRBJ1-2	few	CATSRDGDTSAGYTF	TGTGCCACCAGCAGAGATGGTGACACGTCCGCTGGCTACACCTTC
.	TRBV5-1	TRBJ2-5	.	CASSGLVRETQYF	TGCGCCAGCAGCGGCCTAGTGAGGGAGACCCAGTACTTC
TRBD1	TRBV13	TRBJ2-7	few	CASSFSDREGAYEQYF	TGTGCCAGCAGCTTTTCGGACAGGGAAGGGGCCTACGAGCAGTACTTC
.	TRBV7-2	TRBJ1-2	.	CASSFSNYGYTF	TGTGCCAGCAGCTTCTCCAACTATGGCTACACCTTC
.	TRBV5-4	TRBJ1-4	once	CASSRGGDLKEKLFF	TGTGCCAGCAGCCGGGGCGGGGACCTGAAAGAAAAACTGTTTTTT
TRBD1	TRBV2	TRBJ2-5	.	CASRKEQGRETQYF	TGTGCCAGCAGAAAAGAACAGGGGCGGGAGACCCAGTACTTC
TRBD1	TRBV11-2	TRBJ1-1	.	CASSSKQGANTEAFF	TGTGCCAGCAGCTCGAAACAGGGGGCGAACACTGAAGCTTTCTTT
.	TRBV5-1	TRBJ1-2	.	CASRLTTFNYGYTF	TGCGCCAGCAGGTTGACCACTTTTAACTATGGCTACACCTTC
.	TRBV7-9	TRBJ2-3	.	CASSLGLPSTDTQYF	TGTGCCAGCAGCTTAGGGCTCCCCAGCACAGATACGCAGTATTTT
TRBD1	TRBV6-6	TRBJ1-5	few	CASSYWGQINQPQHF	TGTGCCAGCAGTTACTGGGGACAGATAAATCAGCCCCAGCATTTT
.	TRBV20-1	TRBJ1-1	.	CSARRPDEAFF	TGCAGTGCTAGGAGGCCAGATGAAGCTTTCTTT
.	TRBV21-1	TRBJ1-2	.	CASSKITGQGRNYGYTF	TGTGCCAGCAGCAAAATTACGGGACAGGGGAGAAACTATGGCTACACCTTC
.	TRBV5-1	TRBJ2-5	.	CASSTSDETQETQYF	TGCGCCAGCAGTACGAGTGATGAAACCCAAGAGACCCAGTACTTC
.	TRBV2	TRBJ2-1	.	CASSATGGGSGEQFF	TGTGCCAGCAGCGCCACGGGGGGCGGATCGGGTGAGCAGTTCTTC
.	TRBV11-2	TRBJ2-1	.	CASSSAVGGRDEQFF	TGTGCCAGCAGCTCGGCTGTGGGGGGTCGCGATGAGCAGTTCTTC
TRBD2	TRBV5-1	TRBJ2-2	.	CASSLSSGNTGELFF	TGCGCCAGCAGCTTGTCTAGCGGTAATACCGGGGAGCTGTTTTTT
.	TRBV7-9	TRBJ2-5	once	CASSFGQHQETQYF	TGTGCCAGCAGCTTCGGACAGCACCAAGAGACCCAGTACTTC
TRBD1	TRBV7-3	TRBJ2-5	.	CASSTGQPQETQYF	TGTGCCAGCAGCACGGGACAGCCTCAAGAGACCCAGTACTTC
TRBD2	TRBV7-9	TRBJ2-5	.	CASSLSGGYQETQYF	TGTGCCAGCAGCTTAAGCGGGGGGTACCAAGAGACCCAGTACTTC
TRBD2	TRBV7-6	TRBJ2-2	once	CASSWEGGELFF	TGTGCCAGCAGCTGGGAGGGCGGGGAGCTGTTTTTT
TRBD2	TRBV6-6	TRBJ2-7	once	CASARTSGSYEQYF	TGTGCCAGCGCCCGAACTAGCGGTTCCTACGAGCAGTACTTC
TRBD1	TRBV27	TRBJ2-7	.	CASSAGTGSYEQYF	TGTGCCAGCAGTGCCGGGACAGGGTCTTACGAGCAGTACTTC
.	TRBV19	TRBJ2-5	.	CASSPQPRDSGGETQYF	TGTGCCAGTAGCCCCCAACCCAGGGACTCGGGTGGAGAGACCCAGTACTTC
.	TRBV6-1	TRBJ1-6	medium-sized	CASSAGNYNSPLHF	TGTGCCAGCAGTGCGGGTAATTATAATTCACCCCTCCACTTT
TRBD1	TRBV5-1	TRBJ2-7	.	CASSLGGTGASYEQYF	TGCGCCAGCAGCTTGGGTGGGACAGGGGCTTCCTACGAGCAGTACTTC
.	TRBV7-2	TRBJ2-7	.	CASSSISPVTREQYF	TGTGCCAGCAGCTCAATCTCGCCAGTAACGAGGGAGCAGTACTTC
.	TRBV6-1	TRBJ2-7	.	CASSDGQGLYEQYF	TGTGCCAGCAGTGATGGCCAGGGGCTCTACGAGCAGTACTTC
.	TRBV5-1	TRBJ2-3	.	CASRSGESVTDTQYF	TGCGCCAGCCGTTCCGGGGAATCGGTCACAGATACGCAGTATTTT